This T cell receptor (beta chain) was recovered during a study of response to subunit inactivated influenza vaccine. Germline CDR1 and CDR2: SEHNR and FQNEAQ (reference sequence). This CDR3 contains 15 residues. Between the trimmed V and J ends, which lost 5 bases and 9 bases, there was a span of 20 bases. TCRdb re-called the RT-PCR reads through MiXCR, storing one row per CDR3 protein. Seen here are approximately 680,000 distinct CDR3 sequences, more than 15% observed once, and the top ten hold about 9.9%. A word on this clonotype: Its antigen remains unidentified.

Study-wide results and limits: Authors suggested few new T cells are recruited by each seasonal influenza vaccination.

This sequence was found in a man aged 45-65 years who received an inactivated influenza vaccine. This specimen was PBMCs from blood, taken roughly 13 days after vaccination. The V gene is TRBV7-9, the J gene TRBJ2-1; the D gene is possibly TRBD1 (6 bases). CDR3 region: CASSQGWGHGVEQFF. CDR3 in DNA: TGTGCCAGCAGCCAAGGCTGGGGGCACGGGGTTGAGCAGTTCTTC.